This section outlines one T cell receptor (beta chain) sequence together with its context. Its antigen is undetermined. This entry belongs to a study of T cells in women clearing cervical HPV infection. Study background: Cases' blood sampling followed lesion detection by median approximately 150 days (90 to 200).

The method was immunoSEQ multiplex PCR; TCRdb's version includes in-frame clones alone and lacks a portion of them. This specimen shows some 20,000 clones; the ten leading clones hold more than 8.5%. Whole-study results and caveats: Richness differences could reflect unmeasured T-cell content per sample.

The source material was blood buffy coat. This TCR came from a woman aged 18 to 75 with a cervical HPV16 infection that either progressed to CIN3+ or cleared (not recorded which).

CDR3 DNA (partial): TGTGCCAGCAGCTTAGCGATCGGGACAGGGGGTGGTGGC. Residues: CASSLAIGTGGGG. The complete CDR3 protein is CASSLAIGTGGGGYTF. This chain joins TRBV7-2 and TRBJ1-2, with 11 bases that match TRBD1. The read stops 3 residues short of the end of the CDR3; the missing end is completed from the germline J gene. J lost 7 bases, V lost 0 bases, and 7 bases had no gene match. Germline V gives CDR1 SGHTA, CDR2 FQGNSA. The CDR3 runs to 16 residues.